Following are 16 T cell receptor beta chains from one sample sequenced in a study of T cells in Graves' hyperthyroidism and ophthalmopathy. Authors of the study amplified TCR beta CDR3 regions from RNA transcripts. When the TCR CDR3 underwent first-round RT-PCR, the HTBI primer set was used. In TCRdb, the multiplex PCR reads were re-called with MiXCR into one record per CDR3 protein. The sample carries under 400,000 distinct CDR3 sequences, 16% recorded once. What was sequenced was blood. The receptors were sampled from a man younger than 45 with Graves' hyperthyroidism.

This clonotype came up a few times. The V call is TRBV27, the J call TRBJ1-1; the match to TRBD1 covers 7 bases. This CDR3 spans 18 amino acids. The V gene end was trimmed by 1 base and the J gene end by 4 bases; junction bases not matched to a gene: 15. Germline CDR1 and CDR2: MNHEY and SMNVEV (reference sequence). CDR3 amino acids: CASSLYWDSDDPSTEAFF. The CDR3 coding sequence is TGTGCCAGCAGTTTATACTGGGACAGCGACGACCCGAGCACTGAAGCTTTCTTT.

This clonotype came up a few times. A much larger clone lies one base from this, so it may be a read error. The chain has TRBV7-2 and TRBJ2-1; D uncertain. Germline CDR1 SGHTA, CDR2 FQGNSA. V lost 5 bases, J lost 7 bases, and 12 bases lay in between. CDR3 length equals 13 residues. CDR3 in amino acids: CASSTPKVNEQFF. The CDR3 DNA follows: TGTGCCAGCAGCACCCCAAAGGTGAATGAGCAGTTCTTC.

The sample holds many counts of this clonotype. V usage is TRBV9 and J usage is TRBJ1-4; D uncertain. The CDR3 consists of 17 residues. V was pared by 5 bases and J by 0 bases, with 17 bases between. The germline V gene has CDR1 SGDLS and CDR2 YYNGEE. DNA for the CDR3: TGTGCCAGCAGTAGTACCTCCCAAGGTGCAACTAATGAAAAACTGTTTTTT. This codes for CASSSTSQGATNEKLFF.

This clonotype was recorded many times. This chain joins TRBV12-3 or TRBV12-4 and TRBJ2-6; a weak D match, TRBD2 (5 bases). Trimming removed 10 bases at V and 2 bases at J, with 15 bases between. The CDR3 runs 15 residues. The CDR3 nucleotides read TGTGCCATCCCTAGTGGAGGCGCTGGGGCCAACGTCCTGACTTTC. This sequence encodes CAIPSGGAGANVLTF.

This clonotype was found many times. The chain is built from TRBV2 and TRBJ1-5, with D unclear. Germline lookup yields CDR1 SNHLY and CDR2 FYNNEI. Between the trimmed V and J ends, which lost 6 bases and 1 base, there was a span of 16 bases. This CDR3 region has 16 residues. The CDR3: CASSVTRGVSNQPQHF. The DNA of the CDR3 is TGTGCCAGCAGCGTCACTCGGGGAGTGAGCAATCAGCCCCAGCATTTT. The whole variable domain, filled in from reference TRBV2 and TRBJ1-5, reads EPEVTQTPSHQVTQMGQEVILRCVPISNHLYFYWYRQILGQKVEFLVSFYNNEISEKSEIFDDQFSVERPDGSNFTLKIRSTKLEDSAMYFCASSVTRGVSNQPQHFGDGTRLSIL.

The table lists this clonotype with many counts. The chain recombines TRBV28 with TRBJ2-7, with D perhaps TRBD1 or TRBD2 (5 bases each). In germline, CDR1 is MDHEN, CDR2 SYDVKM. The CDR3 length is 14 residues. V lost 6 bases and J lost 2, with 14 bases in between. The CDR3 DNA is TGTGCCAGCAGCCCTGGGGGAGCGACCTACGAGCAGTACTTC. Translating it yields CASSPGGATYEQYF.

This chain connects TRBV29-1 to TRBJ2-3, with D unresolved. CDR3 length: 11 residues. The ends were cut back, 7 bases at V and 11 bases at J, with 16 bases in the middle. Germline V CDR1 and CDR2: SQVTM, ANQGSEA. For the CDR3, the DNA is TGCAGCGGCGAGCAGGCCCAGAAGCAGTATTTT. This codes for CSGEQAQKQYF.

This clonotype was found many times. This chain uses TRBV5-5 with TRBJ1-1; the D is unclear. Germline V lookup: CDR1 SGHKS, CDR2 YYEKEE (reference sequence). This CDR3 spans 16 amino acids. V dropped 3 bases and J dropped 0 bases, with 15 bases sitting between them. CDR3 sequence (DNA): TGTGCCAGCAGCTCCGAAGTCGCCTCCATGAACACTGAAGCTTTCTTT. Protein: CASSSEVASMNTEAFF.

This clonotype showed up many times. This sequence joins TRBV2 and TRBJ2-3; 7 bases agree with TRBD2. This CDR3 spans 15 amino acids. The V segment lost 6 bases and the J segment 3 bases; nucleotides outside the gene matches: 9. The germline V gene has CDR1 SNHLY and CDR2 FYNNEI. As DNA, the CDR3 is TGTGCCAGCAGGAGGGGCGGGGGTCTGACAGATACGCAGTATTTT. It encodes CASRRGGGLTDTQYF.

This clonotype showed up just a few times. The rearrangement uses TRBV5-5 and TRBJ1-5; D remains ambiguous. The CDR3 runs to 14 residues. The V gene lost 2 bases and the J gene lost 6 bases, with 12 bases spanning the gap. CDR1 is SGHKS, CDR2 YYEKEE, per germline (reference sequence). The CDR3 loop is CASSFGPSGQPQHF. CDR3 nucleotide sequence: TGTGCCAGCAGCTTTGGACCCTCGGGTCAGCCCCAGCATTTT.

This clonotype was counted a few times. This chain joins TRBV6-1 and TRBJ2-2, with 7 positions matching TRBD2. Looked up from germline, CDR1 is MNHNS and CDR2 is SASEGT. V was clipped by 5 bases and J by 7 bases; unmatched bases: 7. CDR3 length: 14 amino acids. The CDR3 region has the DNA TGTGCCAGCAGTAAAAGCGGGAAGGGCGGGGAGCTGTTTTTT. This sequence encodes CASSKSGKGGELFF.

In the case of this clonotype: This may come from a read error, since a much larger clone is one base off. This chain joins TRBV3-1 and TRBJ2-3; no clear D. The length of the CDR3 is 16 residues. From germline, CDR1 is LGHDT and CDR2 YNNKEL (reference sequence). CDR3 in DNA: TGTGCCAGCAGCCACGTCCCCCTCACCTACCCAGATATGCAGTATTTT. This gives the protein CASSHVPLTYPDMQYF.

In its sample, this clonotype was seen a few times. The rearrangement uses TRBV20-1 and TRBJ1-6; a weak D match, TRBD1 (5 bases). From germline, CDR1 is DFQATT and CDR2 SNEGSKA (reference sequence). The V end was cut by 3 bases, the J end by 4 bases, with 10 bases between. This CDR3 has 14 amino acids. CDR3 DNA: TGCAGTGCTAGTGGGACCCATTATAATTCACCCCTCCACTTT. Encoded protein: CSASGTHYNSPLHF.

This clonotype was recorded at least ten times. The chain joins TRBV3-1 to TRBJ1-1; a weak D match, TRBD1 (6 bases). The germline V and J ends were trimmed by 4 bases and 0 bases, with 18 bases remaining between them. The CDR3 has 17 residues. Per germline, CDR1 LGHDT and CDR2 YNNKEL (reference sequence). The DNA of the CDR3 is TGTGCCAGCAGCCTAGGGGGGCCAGGCACGATGAACACTGAAGCTTTCTTT. Encoded protein: CASSLGGPGTMNTEAFF.

There are many counts of this clonotype. V and J are TRBV2 and TRBJ2-1, with 7 nucleotides matching TRBD2. CDR3 size: 15 residues. The V and J ends lost 6 bases and 4 bases, in that order; junction bases with no gene match: 9. The V gene's germline CDR1 is SNHLY and CDR2 FYNNEI. As DNA, the CDR3 is TGTGCCAGCAGGGACGGGACTACCCGATACAATGAGCAGTTCTTC. Encoded protein: CASRDGTTRYNEQFF.

The CDR3 region has the DNA TGTGCCAGCAGTTTTCTGGCGGGAGCTAGGTCGGAAGAGCAGTACTTC. Protein sequence: CASSFLAGARSEEQYF. The V gene is TRBV28, the J gene TRBJ2-7; 7 positions agree with TRBD2. This CDR3 is built from 16 residues. In germline, CDR1 is MDHEN, CDR2 SYDVKM. Trimming cost V 3 bases and J 7 bases; bases outside gene matches: 15. The complete variable domain, with remaining parts taken from reference TRBV28 and TRBJ2-7, reads DVKVTQSSRYLVKRTGEKVFLECVQDMDHENMFWYRQDPGLGLRLIYFSYDVKMKEKGDIPEGYSVSREKKERFSLILESASTNQTSMYLCASSFLAGARSEEQYFGPGTRLTVT.